What follows are 16 T cell receptor beta chains derived from one specimen sequenced in a study of cytomegalovirus exposure and HLA in healthy donors. Researchers ran the PCR with 60 Vbeta and 13 Jbeta primers. Assay: immunoSEQ multiplex PCR; the TCRdb copy retains only in-frame clones and omits some. This table has fewer than 120,000 clones, 76% appearing once. Sequenced input: PBMCs. These receptors were taken from a man in his thirties or forties in good health and CMV-seropositive.

The chain uses TRBV2 and TRBJ2-6, with 8 bases fitting TRBD1. The CDR3 consists of 18 residues. J was trimmed by 2 bases and V by 6 bases; bases with no gene match: 12. Germline values: CDR1 SNHLY, CDR2 FYNNEI. CDR3 region: CASSGGPGQAPGANVLTF. CDR3 nucleotides: TGTGCCAGCAGCGGAGGCCCGGGACAGGCGCCTGGGGCCAACGTCCTGACTTTC. The full variable domain, with the rest looked up from reference TRBV2 and TRBJ2-6, is EPEVTQTPSHQVTQMGQEVILRCVPISNHLYFYWYRQILGQKVEFLVSFYNNEISEKSEIFDDQFSVERPDGSNFTLKIRSTKLEDSAMYFCASSGGPGQAPGANVLTFGAGSRLTVL.

The chain is built from TRBV28 and TRBJ2-5; tentative D call: TRBD2 (5 bases). The better agreement between TRBJ2-7 and the DNA end casts doubt on the J call. Germline-derived CDR1 and CDR2 are MDHEN and SYDVKM. The CDR3 has 13 amino acids. The CDR3 loop is CASSSRGTYEQYF. The CDR3 nucleotides are TGTGCCAGCAGTTCTCGGGGTACCTACGAGCAGTACTTC.

This clone was seen once. This rearrangement joins TRBV4-2 to TRBJ1-2; no clear D. CDR3 length: 13 amino acids. Germline values: CDR1 LGHNA, CDR2 YNFKEQ. The V end lost 0 bases, the J end lost 5 bases, and 7 bases lay between the germline ends. CDR3 loop: CASSQEVEYGYTF. The CDR3, as DNA: TGTGCCAGCAGCCAAGAGGTGGAGTATGGCTACACCTTC.

The J gene is TRBJ2-3, the V gene TRBV9, with a possible D match to TRBD1 (6 bases). V was clipped by 4 bases and J by 0 bases, with 15 bases between them. The CDR3 extends over 16 amino acids. The germline CDR1 and CDR2 sequences are SGDLS and YYNGEE. The CDR3: CASSLHRDISTDTQYF. CDR3 nucleotide sequence: TGTGCCAGCAGCCTCCACCGGGACATAAGCACAGATACGCAGTATTTT.

Details on this clone: Other DNA sequences of this sample code for an identical CDR3. The chain uses TRBV28 and TRBJ1-1; a possible D gene is TRBD1 (5 bases). This CDR3 contains 14 residues. Germline V gene data show CDR1 as MDHEN and CDR2 as SYDVKM. The ends were cut back, 1 base at V and 0 bases at J, with 6 bases in the middle. CDR3 amino acids: CASSLLGVNTEAFF. CDR3 bases: TGTGCCAGCAGTTTATTAGGGGTGAACACTGAAGCTTTCTTT.

V gene TRBV28 combines with J gene TRBJ2-1; 9 bases map to TRBD2. CDR3 length: 15 amino acids. The J segment lost 4 bases and the V segment lost 5 bases, leaving 6 bases of the junction unmatched. Germline loops: CDR1 MDHEN, CDR2 SYDVKM. The CDR3 sequence is CASSQPSGVYNEQFF. CDR3 DNA sequence: TGTGCCAGCAGTCAGCCTAGCGGGGTTTACAATGAGCAGTTCTTC.

This chain's CDR3 is CASSTGTGHDEQFF. CDR3 bases: TGTGCCAGCAGCACCGGGACAGGGCATGATGAGCAGTTCTTC. J is TRBJ2-1 and V is TRBV7-2, with 9 nucleotides matching TRBD1. The germline CDR1 and CDR2 sequences are SGHTA and FQGNSA. Trimming removed 5 bases from V and 8 bases from J; junction bases left unmatched: 7. The CDR3 is 14 amino acids.

The V call is TRBV5-4, the J call TRBJ2-5, with D tentatively TRBD2 (7 bases). The CDR3 has 16 amino acids. Germline lookup yields CDR1 SGHNT and CDR2 YYREEE (reference sequence). With 1 base removed from V and 2 bases from J, the gap between germline ends came to 15 bases. The CDR3: CASSLWGGRHQETQYF. In nucleotides, the CDR3 is TGTGCCAGCAGCTTGTGGGGGGGCCGTCATCAAGAGACCCAGTACTTC.

The chain is built from TRBV7-6 and TRBJ2-2, with D possibly being TRBD2 (5 bases). The V gene's germline CDR1 is SGHVS and CDR2 FNYEAQ. This CDR3 has 15 amino acids. Between the trimmed V and J ends, which lost 3 bases and 3 bases, there was a span of 11 bases. The CDR3 DNA follows: TGTGCCAGCAGCTTCGCCCGGGGTTACACCGGGGAGCTGTTTTTT. Residues: CASSFARGYTGELFF.

This clone has ten or more counts. The chain couples TRBV6-4 to TRBJ2-5; D uncertain. Germline V gene sequence: CDR1 MRHNA, CDR2 SNTAGT. There are 13 residues in the CDR3. V was clipped by 3 bases and J by 2 bases, with 7 bases between them. Written as DNA, the CDR3 is TGTGCCAGCAGTGAAGCCCCTCAAGAGACCCAGTACTTC. Residues: CASSEAPQETQYF.

This chain uses TRBV5-1 with TRBJ2-6; the D is unclear. CDR1 is SGHRS and CDR2 is YFSETQ in the germline V gene. The CDR3 has 14 amino acids. The V end lost 6 bases, the J end lost 0 bases, and 7 bases lay between the germline ends. CDR3 sequence: CASKQDSGANVLTF. CDR3 bases: TGCGCCAGCAAACAAGACTCTGGGGCCAACGTCCTGACTTTC.

The chain is built from TRBV29-1 and TRBJ2-5, with 9 bases identical to TRBD1. V shed 7 bases and J 4 bases; nucleotides not matched to a gene: 4. The CDR3 is made up of 12 amino acids. CDR1 and CDR2 from the germline V gene are SQVTM and ANQGSEA. CDR3 bases: TGCAGCGACCGGACAGGGGCAGAGACCCAGTACTTC. This gives the protein CSDRTGAETQYF.

The chain links TRBV7-3 to TRBJ2-3, with 10 bases matching TRBD2. Per the germline V gene, CDR1 is SGHTA and CDR2 is FQGTGA. V shed 5 bases and J 4 bases; nucleotides not matched to a gene: 6. The CDR3 spans 15 residues. The CDR3 sequence: CASSPTSGEADTQYF. CDR3 sequence (DNA): TGTGCCAGCAGCCCAACTAGCGGGGAGGCAGATACGCAGTATTTT. The whole variable domain, filled in from reference TRBV7-3 and TRBJ2-3, reads GAGVSQTPSNKVTEKGKYVELRCDPISGHTALYWYRQSLGQGPEFLIYFQGTGAADDSGLPNDRFFAVRPEGSVSTLKIQRTERGDSAVYLCASSPTSGEADTQYFGPGTRLTVL.

The chain carries TRBV7-9 and TRBJ1-4; D is unresolved. The V end was cut by 2 bases, the J end by 3 bases, with 10 bases between. Germline values: CDR1 SEHNR, CDR2 FQNEAQ (reference sequence). This CDR3 has 15 amino acids. CDR3 sequence reads: CASSLPLGANEKLFF. For the CDR3, the DNA is TGTGCCAGCAGCTTACCTCTAGGAGCTAATGAAAAACTGTTTTTT.

A single count supports this clone. The chain combines TRBV7-2 with TRBJ2-3, with 8 bases that match TRBD2. This CDR3 region has 15 residues. After removal of 8 bases from V and 0 bases from J, the junction contained 7 bases not matched to a gene. Germline CDR1 is SGHTA and CDR2 is FQGNSA. This CDR3 reads CASGYGLASTDTQYF. In DNA, the CDR3 is TGTGCCAGCGGTTACGGACTAGCAAGCACAGATACGCAGTATTTT.

This clone was counted between two and nine times. This rearrangement joins TRBV4-2 to TRBJ2-3; 9 nucleotides agree with TRBD2. The CDR3 runs to 18 residues. Germline V gives CDR1 LGHNA, CDR2 YNFKEQ. The ends lost 0 bases at V and 3 bases at J; junction bases unmatched: 10. Written as DNA, the CDR3 is TGTGCCAGCAGCCAAGAAGGGGTGGCGGGGGGGCCGACAGATACGCAGTATTTT. Residues: CASSQEGVAGGPTDTQYF.